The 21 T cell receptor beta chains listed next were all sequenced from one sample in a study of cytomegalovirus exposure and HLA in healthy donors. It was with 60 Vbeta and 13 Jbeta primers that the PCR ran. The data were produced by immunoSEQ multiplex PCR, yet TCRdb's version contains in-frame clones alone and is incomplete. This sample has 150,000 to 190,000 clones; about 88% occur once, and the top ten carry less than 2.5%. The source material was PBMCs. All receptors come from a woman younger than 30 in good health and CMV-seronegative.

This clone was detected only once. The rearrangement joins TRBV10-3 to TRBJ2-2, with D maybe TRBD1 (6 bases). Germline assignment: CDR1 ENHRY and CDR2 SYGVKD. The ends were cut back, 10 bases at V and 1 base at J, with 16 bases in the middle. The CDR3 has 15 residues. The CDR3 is CATLGAAGNTGELFF. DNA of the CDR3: TGTGCCACCTTGGGGGCGGCGGGGAACACCGGGGAGCTGTTTTTT.

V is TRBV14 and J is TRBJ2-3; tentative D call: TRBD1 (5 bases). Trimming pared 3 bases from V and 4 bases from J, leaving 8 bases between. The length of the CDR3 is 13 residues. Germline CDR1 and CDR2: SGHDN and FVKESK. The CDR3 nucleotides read TGTGCCAGCAGCCAGGGGCTGGCAGATACGCAGTATTTT. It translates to CASSQGLADTQYF. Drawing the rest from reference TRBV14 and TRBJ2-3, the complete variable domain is EAGVTQFPSHSVIEKGQTVTLRCDPISGHDNLYWYRRVMGKEIKFLLHFVKESKQDESGMPNNRFLAERTGGTYSTLKVQPAELEDSGVYFCASSQGLADTQYFGPGTRLTVL.

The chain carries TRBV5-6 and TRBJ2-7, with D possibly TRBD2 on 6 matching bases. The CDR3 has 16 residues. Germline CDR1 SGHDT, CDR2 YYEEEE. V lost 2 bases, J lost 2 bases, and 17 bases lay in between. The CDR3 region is CASSLIVPGDPYEQYF. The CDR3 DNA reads TGTGCCAGCAGCTTAATAGTACCGGGAGACCCCTACGAGCAGTACTTC.

The CDR3 DNA follows: TGTGCCAGCAGCTTAGCGCGGAGCAGGGGTTACGAGCAGTACTTC. Encoded protein: CASSLARSRGYEQYF. The V gene is TRBV7-8, the J gene TRBJ2-7; weak D call: TRBD1 (6 bases). V was pared by 0 bases and J by 4 bases, with 13 bases between. Germline V CDR1 and CDR2: SGHVS, FQNEAQ. This CDR3 contains 15 residues.

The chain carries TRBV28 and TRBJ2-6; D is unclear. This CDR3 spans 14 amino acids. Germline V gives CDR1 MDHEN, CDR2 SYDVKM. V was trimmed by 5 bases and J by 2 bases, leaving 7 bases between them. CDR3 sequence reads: CASSPTTGANVLTF. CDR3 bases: TGTGCCAGCAGTCCAACTACTGGGGCCAACGTCCTGACTTTC.

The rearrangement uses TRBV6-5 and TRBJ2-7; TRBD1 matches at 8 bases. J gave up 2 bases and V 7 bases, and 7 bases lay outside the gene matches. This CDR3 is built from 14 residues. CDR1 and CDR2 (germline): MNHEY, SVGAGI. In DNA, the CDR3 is TGTGCCAGCACCTCCAGGGGGCCCCCCTACGAGCAGTACTTC. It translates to CASTSRGPPYEQYF.

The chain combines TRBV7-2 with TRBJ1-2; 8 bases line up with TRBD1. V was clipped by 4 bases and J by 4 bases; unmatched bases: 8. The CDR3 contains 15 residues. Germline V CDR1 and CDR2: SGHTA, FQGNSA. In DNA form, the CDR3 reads TGTGCCAGCAGCTCCACCGACAGGGGCGGCTATGGCTACACCTTC. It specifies CASSSTDRGGYGYTF.

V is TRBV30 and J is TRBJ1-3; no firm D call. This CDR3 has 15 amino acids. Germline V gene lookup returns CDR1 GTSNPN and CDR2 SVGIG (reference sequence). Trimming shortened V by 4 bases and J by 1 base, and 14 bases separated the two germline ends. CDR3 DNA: TGTGCCTGGACTCGCGGCCTCGGGTCTGGAAACACCATATATTTT. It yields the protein CAWTRGLGSGNTIYF.

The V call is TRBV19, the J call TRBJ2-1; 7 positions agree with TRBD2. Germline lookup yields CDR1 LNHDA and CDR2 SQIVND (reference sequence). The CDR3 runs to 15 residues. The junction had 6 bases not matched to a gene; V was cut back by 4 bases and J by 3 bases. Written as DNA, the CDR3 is TGTGCCAGTAGTAGCGACTCGGGGGGCTACAATGAGCAGTTCTTC. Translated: CASSSDSGGYNEQFF.

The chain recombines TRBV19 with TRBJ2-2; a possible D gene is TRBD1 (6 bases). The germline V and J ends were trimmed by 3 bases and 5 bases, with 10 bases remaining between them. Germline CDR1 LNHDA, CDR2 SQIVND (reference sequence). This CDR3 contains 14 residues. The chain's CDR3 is CASSMGALTGELFF. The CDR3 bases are TGTGCCAGTAGTATGGGGGCCCTGACCGGGGAGCTGTTTTTT.

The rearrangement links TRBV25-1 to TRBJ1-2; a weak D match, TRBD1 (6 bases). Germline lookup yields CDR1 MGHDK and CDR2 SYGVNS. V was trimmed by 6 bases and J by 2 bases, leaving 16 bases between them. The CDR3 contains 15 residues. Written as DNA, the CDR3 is TGTGCCAGCAGGGGGGACACCCCTCGGAACTATGGCTACACCTTC. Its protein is CASRGDTPRNYGYTF.

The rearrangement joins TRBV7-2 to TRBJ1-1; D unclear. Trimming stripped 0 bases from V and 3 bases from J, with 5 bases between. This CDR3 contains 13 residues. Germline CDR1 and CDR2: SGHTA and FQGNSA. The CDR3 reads CASSLASYTEAFF. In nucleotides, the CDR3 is TGTGCCAGCAGCTTAGCGTCCTACACTGAAGCTTTCTTT.

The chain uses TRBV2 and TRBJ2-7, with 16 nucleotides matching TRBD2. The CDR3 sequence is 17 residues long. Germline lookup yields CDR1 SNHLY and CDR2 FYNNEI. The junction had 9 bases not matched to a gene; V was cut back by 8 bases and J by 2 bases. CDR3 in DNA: TGTGCCAGCTACCGGGGGACTAGCGGGGGGGATCCCTACGAGCAGTACTTC. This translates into CASYRGTSGGDPYEQYF.

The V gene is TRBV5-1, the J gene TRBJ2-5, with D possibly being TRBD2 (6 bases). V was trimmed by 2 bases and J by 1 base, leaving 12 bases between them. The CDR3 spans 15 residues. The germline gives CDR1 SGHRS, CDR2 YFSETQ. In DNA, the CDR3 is TGCGCCAGCAGCTTTGGTCACGGGGGCCAAGAGACCCAGTACTTC. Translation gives CASSFGHGGQETQYF.

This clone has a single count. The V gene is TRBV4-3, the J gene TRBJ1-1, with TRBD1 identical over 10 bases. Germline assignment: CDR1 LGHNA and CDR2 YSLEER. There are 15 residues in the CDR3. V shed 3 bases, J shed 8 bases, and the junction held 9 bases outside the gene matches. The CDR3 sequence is CASSHTRQGAPEAFF. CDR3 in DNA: TGCGCCAGCAGCCACACCCGACAGGGGGCGCCCGAAGCTTTCTTT.

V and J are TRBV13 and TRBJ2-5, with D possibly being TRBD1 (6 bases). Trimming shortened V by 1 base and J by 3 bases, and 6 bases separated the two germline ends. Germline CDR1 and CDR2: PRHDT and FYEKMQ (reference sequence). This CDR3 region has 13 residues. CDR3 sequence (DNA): TGTGCCAGCAGCTTAGACAGGGAAGAGACCCAGTACTTC. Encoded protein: CASSLDREETQYF.

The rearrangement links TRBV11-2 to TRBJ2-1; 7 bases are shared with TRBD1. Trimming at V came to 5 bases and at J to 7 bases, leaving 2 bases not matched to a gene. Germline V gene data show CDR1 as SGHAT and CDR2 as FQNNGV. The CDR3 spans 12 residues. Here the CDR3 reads CASSGTVNEQFF. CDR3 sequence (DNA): TGTGCCAGCAGCGGGACAGTTAATGAGCAGTTCTTC.

The CDR3 sequence: CASSQEVQGPSGAQYF. The CDR3 nucleotides read TGCGCCAGCAGCCAAGAGGTGCAGGGACCCTCGGGGGCCCAGTACTTC. V is TRBV4-1 and J is TRBJ2-5; D is perhaps TRBD2 (6 bases). Germline CDR1 reads MGHRA; CDR2 reads YSYEKL. Trimming took off 0 bases at V and 9 bases at J, with 20 bases between the two ends. The CDR3 extends over 16 amino acids.

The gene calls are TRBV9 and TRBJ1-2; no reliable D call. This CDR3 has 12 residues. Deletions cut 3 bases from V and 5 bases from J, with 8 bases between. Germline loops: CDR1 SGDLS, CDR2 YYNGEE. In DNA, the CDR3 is TGTGCCAGCAGCGCAATGGAGTATGGCTACACCTTC. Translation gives CASSAMEYGYTF.

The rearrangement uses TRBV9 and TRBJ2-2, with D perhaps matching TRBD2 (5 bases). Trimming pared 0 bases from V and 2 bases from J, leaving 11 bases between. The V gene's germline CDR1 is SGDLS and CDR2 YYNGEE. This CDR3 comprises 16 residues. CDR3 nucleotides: TGTGCCAGCAGCGTAGAGGACTTCTCCAACACCGGGGAGCTGTTTTTT. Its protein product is CASSVEDFSNTGELFF.

CDR3 sequence reads: CASQRSWQGQETQYF. The CDR3 bases are TGTGCCAGCCAACGGTCGTGGCAGGGACAAGAGACCCAGTACTTC. V is TRBV27 and J is TRBJ2-5, with D possibly matching TRBD1 (5 bases). Germline lookup yields CDR1 MNHEY and CDR2 SMNVEV (reference sequence). Trimming removed 8 bases from V and 2 bases from J, with 18 bases in between. This CDR3 has 15 residues.